This T cell receptor beta chain originates from a study of T cells after yellow fever vaccination (dated by TCRdb to about 2019). Some background on the complete study: The SMART-Seq v4 Ultra Low Input RNA kit was used to prepare libraries from fractions with low cell numbers. Bulk TCR alpha and beta repertoires were sequenced longitudinally to track T-cell clones before and after primary and booster YFV17D yellow fever vaccination. The cohort comprised two healthy male donors, one aged 18 to 30 and one aged 30 to 40 years. Blood was drawn at multiple timepoints before and after primary and secondary immunization, with bulk PBMC replicates and cell subsets isolated. The investigation overall reported the following: Computational filtering was needed because FACS-sorted repertoires could contain abundant contaminating clonotypes from the bulk population. A small share of clonotypes occurred in both CD4 and CD8 compartments, likely arising from convergent recombination. The study included only two donors, which limits how far the findings can be generalized. The secondary T-cell response was weaker than the primary response but faster, peaking on day 5 instead of day 15. Most clones expanded after primary vaccination were re-detected after the booster (about 95% of CD4 and around 88% of CD8), suggesting broad memory maintenance.

This sample was sequenced with an Illumina NovaSeq 6000. TCR cDNA was synthesized by 5'RACE template switching, which introduced a universal primer site and unique molecular identifiers. Priming of cDNA synthesis was performed from both the TCR alpha and TCR beta constant segments. Libraries were amplified in two PCR steps, with sample barcodes and sequencing adapters added in the second step. Libraries were sequenced on Illumina HiSeq 2500 (2x100 bp) or NovaSeq (2x150 bp). Per the original workflow: Reads were demultiplexed and collapsed into UMI consensus sequences with MIGEC, and V(D)J alignment was performed with MiXCR. Vaccine-responding clonotypes were identified with edgeR using replicate PBMC samples, with FDR below 0.01 and a log2 fold change above 5 up to day 15 being required. Each bulk clonotype was labeled CD4 or CD8 based on which sequenced repertoire, CD4 or CD8, contained the clonotype at higher abundance. TCRdb applied fastp at Q25 and MiXCR to the public reads, then kept only in-frame beta chains. Records with the same CDR3 protein are collapsed into one entry carrying the most frequent genes and DNA. The V and J calls, along with clone size, are taken from TCRdb and not from the paper's own processing. Here the sample has some 320,000 distinct CDR3 sequences; 3.5% to 4.5% occur a single time. The top ten clonotypes cover approximately 20% of the sample.

Worth noting for this clonotype: The target of this receptor is not known. Base qualities are missing; no much larger clone stands one base away.

Taken from the germline V gene, the CDR1 and CDR2 loops are MDHEN and SYDVKM. Taken from cysteine to phenylalanine, the CDR3 has 15 residues. The only DNA kept is the CDR3, 45 bases in frame from the first base. For this chain, trimming is 6 bases at the V end and 1 base at the J end, and the number of junction bases without a gene match is 5. Reading the label with the study, this specimen's treatment or condition is: live attenuated yellow fever vaccine strain. At each blood-draw timepoint, two biological replicates of bulk PBMCs were obtained. PBMCs were isolated from peripheral blood using a standard Ficoll-Paque protocol. TriZol was used to extract RNA from bulk PBMCs, CD4 and CD8 fractions, and dextramer-positive and dextramer-negative fractions.

This clonotype was sampled from a young man who received the YFV17D yellow fever vaccine. The chain was built from TRBV28 and TRBJ2-1; 8 nucleotides in the junction match TRBD2. Sequenced material: PBMCs, taken 15 days after the yellow fever booster vaccination. The base sequence is TGTGCCAGCAGGCCACTAGCGGATTCCTACAATGAGCAGTTCTTC. It translates as CASRPLADSYNEQFF.